The 5 T cell receptor beta chains presented below share a single source sample, sequenced in a study of control samples from healthy donors and cancer patients. The protocol was immunoSEQ multiplex PCR, while the TCRdb copy is restricted to in-frame clones and leaves out a portion. The table includes roughly 120,000 clones, 80% to 90% detected once. Input material: PBMCs. The source of these receptors is a woman aged 50 to 65 with colorectal cancer.

The chain carries TRBV19 and TRBJ1-6; the D is unclear. This CDR3 is built from 15 residues. V lost 3 bases to trimming and J lost 7 bases, with 13 bases between them. CDR1 and CDR2 from the germline V gene are LNHDA and SQIVND (reference sequence). The CDR3 region is CASSILSGGNSPLHF. CDR3 nucleotide sequence: TGTGCCAGTAGTATCCTTTCGGGAGGGAATTCACCCCTCCACTTT. The full variable domain, rest sourced from reference TRBV19 and TRBJ1-6, is DGGITQSPKYLFRKEGQNVTLSCEQNLNHDAMYWYRQDPGQGLRLIYYSQIVNDFQKGDIAEGYSVSREKKESFPLTVTSAQKNPTAFYLCASSILSGGNSPLHFGNGTRLTVT.

This chain uses TRBV2 with TRBJ2-1, with 8 nucleotides matching TRBD2. The CDR3 contains 14 residues. With 8 bases clipped from V and 5 bases from J, the junction kept 8 bases outside the gene matches. CDR1 is SNHLY and CDR2 is FYNNEI in the germline V gene. The CDR3 coding sequence is TGTGCCAGCGGCAACGGACTAGCCCACAATGAGCAGTTCTTC. As protein: CASGNGLAHNEQFF.

The gene calls are TRBV28 and TRBJ2-7; D is unresolved. V gave up 9 bases and J gave up 7 bases, with 19 bases separating them. CDR1 is MDHEN, CDR2 SYDVKM, per germline. The CDR3 spans 13 residues. CDR3: CASSPHYVWEQYF. In DNA, the CDR3 is TGTGCCAGTTCCCCCCATTACGTCTGGGAGCAGTACTTC.

This clone was observed a few times. The junction departs from germline at one end; a sequencing error may be responsible. V and J are TRBV5-6 and TRBJ2-3; no clear D. Germline CDR1 is SGHDT and CDR2 is YYEEEE. CDR3 length: 12 residues. The CDR3 is CASSPAGRAALF. CDR3 bases: TGTGCCAGCAGCCCTGCTGGTAGAGCCGCATTATTT.

This chain links TRBV5-1 with TRBJ2-2; D unresolved. Germline lookup yields CDR1 SGHRS and CDR2 YFSETQ. This CDR3 region has 11 residues. Trimming pared 9 bases from V and 2 bases from J, leaving 5 bases between. Here the CDR3 reads CATSNTGELFF. DNA for the CDR3: TGCGCCACCTCAAACACCGGGGAGCTGTTTTTT.